This T cell receptor beta chain derives from a study of cytotoxic CD8 clonotypes in ibrutinib-treated CLL. Trimming shortened V by 4 bases and J by 10 bases, and 8 bases separated the two germline ends. CDR3 length: 11 amino acids. Germline CDR1 and CDR2: SEHNR and FQNEAQ (reference sequence). Generated by immunoSEQ multiplex PCR, the TCRdb table keeps only in-frame clones and is missing some. The table lists 150,000 to 250,000 clones, around 72% of them singletons. The chain employs TRBV7-9 and TRBJ2-1; D uncertain. Here the sequenced sample was PBMCs, taken after 24 months of ibrutinib treatment. The receptor's source is a human donor with chronic lymphocytic leukemia. CDR3 bases: TGTGCCAGCAGCTCGATCCGGGAGCAGTTCTTC. Protein product: CASSSIREQFF.